These T cell receptor beta chains were read from a single sample in a study of blood T cell repertoires in COVID-19. TCRdb's table, derived via immunoSEQ multiplex PCR, lists solely in-frame clones and lacks some. The table has roughly 62,000 clones, roughly 80% seen once; the top ten hold 18%. The sequencing sample was made of peripheral blood. These receptors were taken from a man aged 60 to 75 with acute or convalescent COVID-19. CDR3s include the opening cysteine and the closing phenylalanine or tryptophan. D genes are given only for firm matches. Where a row states a size, it is once, few, many or the class of an expanded clone; other rows omit it.

j_call,clone_size,v_call,d_call,cdr3_aa,cdr3_nt
TRBJ2-3,.,TRBV4-1,TRBD2,CASSQDQTSGATDTQYF,TGCGCCAGCAGCCAAGACCAGACTAGCGGGGCCACAGATACGCAGTATTTT
TRBJ2-7,.,TRBV28,.,CASSPSSGSSYEQYF,TGTGCCAGCAGTCCCTCTTCCGGTAGCTCCTACGAGCAGTACTTC
TRBJ2-1,.,TRBV5-6,.,CASSLRLLRNEQFF,TGTGCCAGCAGCTTGAGGCTACTAAGGAATGAGCAGTTCTTC
TRBJ2-1,.,TRBV23-1,.,CASRPTEGWLNEQFF,TGCGCCAGCAGGCCCACGGAGGGGTGGTTGAATGAGCAGTTCTTC
TRBJ2-3,.,TRBV18,.,CASSLLTDTQYF,TGTGCCAGCTCCCTCCTCACAGATACGCAGTATTTT
TRBJ2-1,few,TRBV7-6,TRBD2,CASSAPRGTGLAGLNEQFF,TGTGCCAGCAGCGCCCCCAGGGGTACGGGACTAGCGGGATTAAATGAGCAGTTCTTC
TRBJ2-7,.,TRBV28,TRBD2,CASSLLSGRSTYEQYF,TGTGCCAGCAGTTTATTAAGCGGGAGGAGTACCTACGAGCAGTACTTC
TRBJ2-1,.,TRBV18,TRBD2,CASAAPGLAGLGEQFF,TGTGCCAGCGCTGCTCCGGGACTAGCGGGACTCGGTGAGCAGTTCTTC
TRBJ2-3,once,TRBV6-5,TRBD1,CASKTGATRTDTQYF,TGTGCCAGCAAAACAGGGGCTACTCGGACCGATACGCAGTATTTT
TRBJ2-5,.,TRBV13,TRBD1,CASSRRDSQETQYF,TGTGCCAGCAGCCGCCGGGACAGCCAAGAGACCCAGTACTTC
TRBJ2-7,.,TRBV7-2,TRBD2,CASSPLLLSGSEQYF,TGTGCCAGCAGCCCCCTCCTCCTTAGCGGGAGCGAGCAGTACTTC
TRBJ2-3,.,TRBV2,.,CARGLYTDTQYF,TGTGCCAGAGGACTCTACACAGATACGCAGTATTTT
TRBJ2-3,.,TRBV7-9,.,CASSLGGLGGDTQYF,TGTGCCAGCAGCTTAGGCGGGTTGGGCGGAGATACGCAGTATTTT
TRBJ1-2,.,TRBV7-9,.,CASSRPGQLTNYGYTF,TGTGCCAGCAGCCGCCCCGGACAGCTCACTAACTATGGCTACACCTTC
TRBJ1-1,.,TRBV4-2,.,CASSPRFNTEAFF,TGTGCCAGCAGCCCGAGATTTAACACTGAAGCTTTCTTT
TRBJ2-5,.,TRBV5-1,.,CASSLGPPETQYF,TGCGCCAGCAGCTTGGGGCCCCCAGAGACCCAGTACTTC
TRBJ1-2,.,TRBV2,.,CASTLTSTGTDGYTF,TGTGCCAGCACCCTCACTTCCACAGGGACGGATGGCTACACCTTC
TRBJ2-1,.,TRBV6-5,TRBD1,CASSYRDRVNNEQFF,TGTGCCAGCAGTTACCGGGACAGGGTGAACAATGAGCAGTTCTTC
TRBJ1-1,.,TRBV7-9,.,CASRWGQKDEAFF,TGTGCCAGCCGCTGGGGGCAGAAGGATGAAGCTTTCTTT
TRBJ2-2,.,TRBV9,TRBD1,CASSPRVTGGLAGELFF,TGTGCCAGCAGCCCGAGGGTTACAGGGGGCTTGGCCGGGGAGCTGTTTTTT
TRBJ2-3,.,TRBV28,.,CASSFNHGADTQYF,TGTGCCAGCAGTTTCAATCACGGTGCAGATACGCAGTATTTT
TRBJ1-5,.,TRBV7-2,.,CASSQTGSNQPQHF,TGTGCCAGCAGCCAGACAGGTAGCAATCAGCCCCAGCATTTT
TRBJ2-2,.,TRBV27,.,CASSLNLGGSFFAGELFF,TGTGCCAGCAGTTTAAATCTAGGCGGATCCTTTTTCGCCGGGGAGCTGTTTTTT
TRBJ1-6,.,TRBV27,TRBD1,CASSSRTGGFYNSPLHF,TGTGCCAGCAGTTCACGGACAGGGGGTTTCTATAATTCACCCCTCCACTTT
TRBJ2-3,.,TRBV5-4,.,CASSSGNRTDTQYF,TGTGCCAGCAGCTCGGGAAACCGCACAGATACGCAGTATTTT
TRBJ2-1,.,TRBV10-1,.,CASSESLKGREQFF,TGCGCCAGCAGTGAGTCGCTGAAGGGGCGAGAGCAGTTCTTC
TRBJ2-7,.,TRBV7-6,TRBD2,CASQRLAEDYEQYF,TGTGCCAGTCAGCGGCTAGCGGAGGATTACGAGCAGTACTTC
TRBJ2-5,.,TRBV5-1,.,CASSLIKETQYF,TGCGCCAGCAGCTTGATAAAAGAGACCCAGTACTTC
TRBJ2-7,.,TRBV18,TRBD2,CASSPFTSGRVNEQYF,TGTGCCAGCTCACCTTTCACTAGCGGGAGAGTAAACGAGCAGTACTTC
TRBJ2-5,.,TRBV5-4,TRBD2,CASSLELAGVGETQYF,TGTGCCAGCAGCTTGGAGCTAGCGGGAGTGGGTGAGACCCAGTACTTC
TRBJ2-1,.,TRBV18,.,CASSLQQGSDEQFF,TGTGCCAGCTCACTTCAACAGGGATCGGATGAGCAGTTCTTC
TRBJ1-5,few,TRBV2,.,CASGAFRGNQPQHF,TGTGCCAGCGGGGCTTTTCGGGGCAATCAGCCCCAGCATTTT
TRBJ2-2,.,TRBV11-2,.,CASSLRGGPEGELFF,TGTGCCAGCAGCTTGAGAGGAGGGCCGGAAGGGGAGCTGTTTTTT
TRBJ2-7,.,TRBV2,TRBD1,CASSGGTGAVEQYF,TGTGCCAGCAGTGGGGGGACAGGGGCGGTCGAGCAGTACTTC
TRBJ2-5,.,TRBV3-1/TRBV3-2,.,CASSAFCPFSETQYF,TGTGCCAGCAGCGCGTTTTGTCCTTTCTCTGAGACCCAGTACTTC
TRBJ1-6,.,TRBV6-5,.,CASNVESSYNSPLHF,TGTGCCAGCAACGTAGAAAGCTCCTATAATTCACCCCTCCACTTT
TRBJ1-5,.,TRBV6-5,.,CASSPRQFNQPQHF,TGTGCCAGCAGTCCCCGACAGTTCAATCAGCCCCAGCATTTT
TRBJ1-4,.,TRBV28,TRBD1,CASSQRQGRANEKLFF,TGTGCCAGCAGTCAGAGACAGGGCAGAGCTAATGAAAAACTGTTTTTT
TRBJ1-2,.,TRBV5-5,TRBD1,CASTGQGMSYGYTF,TGTGCCAGCACCGGACAGGGAATGAGCTATGGCTACACCTTC
TRBJ2-5,.,TRBV1,.,CTSSQRQGARLEETQYF,TGCACCAGCAGCCAACGACAGGGGGCGAGATTGGAAGAGACCCAGTACTTC
TRBJ2-1,.,TRBV24-1,TRBD2,CATSPWTSGNNEQFF,TGTGCCACCAGCCCCTGGACTAGCGGGAACAATGAGCAGTTCTTC
TRBJ1-2,.,TRBV24-1,.,CATSRGYGYTF,TGTGCCACCAGTCGAGGATATGGCTACACCTTC
TRBJ2-3,.,TRBV10-2,TRBD2,CASSESRAGTADTQYF,TGCGCCAGCAGTGAGTCGCGAGCGGGAACAGCAGATACGCAGTATTTT
TRBJ2-7,.,TRBV4-2,.,CASSQDRGSGYRYEQYF,TGTGCCAGCAGCCAAGATCGGGGCAGCGGGTACAGATACGAGCAGTACTTC
TRBJ2-3,few,TRBV27,.,CASSLSSAGIDTQYF,TGTGCCAGCAGTTTATCGTCGGCAGGGATAGATACGCAGTATTTT
TRBJ2-5,.,TRBV7-2,TRBD2,CASSHRAGGQETQYF,TGTGCCAGCAGTCACCGAGCGGGAGGGCAAGAGACCCAGTACTTC
TRBJ2-7,.,TRBV30,.,CAWSFGVSYEQYF,TGTGCCTGGAGTTTCGGGGTTTCCTACGAGCAGTACTTC
TRBJ2-5,.,TRBV29-1,.,CSVGVSQETQYF,TGCAGCGTTGGTGTCAGCCAAGAGACCCAGTACTTC
TRBJ2-1,few,TRBV6-1,.,CASSDSWLNEQFF,TGTGCCAGCAGTGATAGTTGGTTGAATGAGCAGTTCTTC
TRBJ1-1,.,TRBV6-5,.,CASRTEHTEAFF,TGTGCCAGCAGGACAGAACACACTGAAGCTTTCTTT
TRBJ1-4,.,TRBV28,TRBD1,CASSARGRPSEKLFF,TGTGCCAGCAGTGCCAGGGGGCGGCCCAGTGAAAAACTGTTTTTT
TRBJ1-2,.,TRBV9,TRBD1,CASSGGDSLGSNYGYTF,TGTGCCAGCAGCGGAGGGGACAGCCTAGGGTCTAACTATGGCTACACCTTC
TRBJ1-2,.,TRBV27,TRBD1,CASSTTQGPSRGYTF,TGTGCCAGCAGTACGACACAGGGGCCGTCGAGGGGCTACACCTTC
TRBJ2-3,.,TRBV16,.,CASSQFQGLTDTQYF,TGTGCCAGCAGCCAATTTCAGGGGCTGACAGATACGCAGTATTTT
TRBJ2-5,.,TRBV28,.,CASGWGGRQETQYF,TGTGCCAGCGGCTGGGGGGGGCGGCAAGAGACCCAGTACTTC
TRBJ2-1,.,TRBV2,.,CASSEGVSSYNEQFF,TGTGCCAGCAGTGAAGGCGTGAGCTCCTACAATGAGCAGTTCTTC
TRBJ2-1,.,TRBV11-2,TRBD1,CASSLVRAQGASEQFF,TGTGCCAGCAGCTTAGTTCGGGCTCAGGGGGCTAGTGAGCAGTTCTTC
TRBJ2-1,.,TRBV9,.,CASSVAGLEQFF,TGTGCCAGCAGCGTAGCAGGACTTGAGCAGTTCTTC
TRBJ2-2,.,TRBV20-1,TRBD2,CSASSRNSGRARELFF,TGCAGTGCTAGTAGCAGAAATAGCGGGAGGGCCCGGGAGCTGTTTTTT
TRBJ2-2,.,TRBV6-6,.,CASTPGQGIVAGELFF,TGTGCCAGCACCCCCGGCCAGGGTATCGTAGCCGGGGAGCTGTTTTTT